The T cell receptor beta chain under discussion was sequenced for a study of T cell responses to AZD1222 COVID-19 vaccine. V gave up 3 bases and J gave up 7 bases; unmatched junction bases: 10. This CDR3 is 17 amino acids long. The germline gives CDR1 ENHRY, CDR2 SYGVKD. Clones were sequenced by immunoSEQ multiplex PCR, and TCRdb holds only the in-frame ones, with some missing. Of 150,000 or so clones listed, approximately 90% are singletons. J is TRBJ1-6 and V is TRBV10-3; 9 bases align to TRBD1. This clonotype originated in an adult who received the AZD1222 COVID-19 vaccine. The sequences come from peripheral blood, collected 28 days after the second AZD1222 dose. The CDR3 DNA reads TGTGCCATCAGTGACGCCACGAGGACAGGGGCCAATTCACCCCTCCACTTT. It translates to CAISDATRTGANSPLHF.